This TCR beta chain was observed in a study of blood T cells in healthy people across ages. This clonotype has a handful of counts. Its antigen is still unknown. The second PCR ran about 6 to 11 cycles with a sample-barcoded 5' primer and J-beta primers. Each cDNA was tagged by a template-switch adaptor containing 12 random nucleotides. Via MiXCR, TCRdb re-called the 5' RACE reads, giving one row per CDR3 protein. This table holds a few hundred thousand distinct CDR3 sequences, about 26% found once. The J segment lost 9 bases and the V segment lost 3 bases, leaving 8 bases of the junction unmatched. Germline lookup yields CDR1 MGHRA and CDR2 YSYEKL. CDR3 length: 14 residues. Study observations and caveats: The long-lived group displayed more naive CD4+ cells, plus higher diversity, than the aged donors did.

This same sample was also part of a study on T cells of mothers and their children. That source adds: Related and unrelated pairs show TCR recombination output that thymic selection shapes similarly. Compared with unrelated pairs, related mother-child pairs had slightly higher, non-significant overlap.

V gene TRBV4-1 combines with J gene TRBJ2-3, with 8 bases that match TRBD1. The sequencing sample was made of blood. This TCR was sampled from a boy younger than 10 in good health. In nucleotides, the CDR3 is TGCGCCAGCAGCCACCTCCTGACAGGGGTCACGCAGTATTTT. Its protein product is CASSHLLTGVTQYF.